This TCR beta chain is from a study of T cell changes during pregnancy in multiple sclerosis. CDR1 is SGHTA and CDR2 is FQGNSA in the germline V gene. Trimming stripped 0 bases from V and 3 bases from J, with 9 bases between. The CDR3 is 14 residues long. Sequencing was performed with immunoSEQ multiplex PCR; in TCRdb, only in-frame clones are kept and a portion is missing. The table shows tens of thousands of clones, with just over 90% occurring only once. V usage is TRBV7-2 and J usage is TRBJ2-7, with D uncertain. Sequenced here: CD4+ T cells from peripheral blood mononuclear cells, sampled in the third trimester of pregnancy. This receptor was taken from a female donor with multiple sclerosis, enrolled in a pregnancy study. CDR3 protein: CASSLASGIYEQYF. The CDR3 DNA sequence: TGTGCCAGCAGCTTAGCTTCAGGTATCTACGAGCAGTACTTC.